This is a list of T cell receptor beta chains from one sample in a study of cytomegalovirus exposure and HLA in healthy donors. Some clones are missing from TCRdb's copy, which holds only in-frame ones; the method was immunoSEQ multiplex PCR. The sample consists of 150,000 to 250,000 clones, around 79% of them appearing once. The sample taken for sequencing was PBMCs. The receptors originated from a girl under 18 in good health and CMV-seropositive. The CDR3 runs from the conserved cysteine through the conserved F or W. D genes are given only for firm matches. Clone size appears in some rows only: once, few, many, or a class for an expanded clone.

clone_size,d_call,j_call,v_call,cdr3_nt,cdr3_aa
.,.,TRBJ1-2,TRBV19,TGTGCCAGTAGTCCCGAGGCCCCCCACGCGGCGCCCGTCTATGGCTACACCTTC,CASSPEAPHAAPVYGYTF
.,TRBD1,TRBJ2-3,TRBV5-1,TGCGCCAGCAGTGGGACAGGGGGCACAGATACGCAGTATTTT,CASSGTGGTDTQYF
.,TRBD2,TRBJ2-2,TRBV27,TGTGCCAGCAGTTTATTTGGCGGGGGGGCCTTCGGGGAGCTGTTTTTT,CASSLFGGGAFGELFF
.,.,TRBJ1-4,TRBV4-3,TGCGCCAGCCGACCCGGGGGTGGGGAAAAACTGTTTTTT,CASRPGGGEKLFF
.,TRBD2,TRBJ2-3,TRBV4-1,TGCGCCAGCAGCCAATCCGGACTAGCGGGGGCTCCGGGAGATACGCAGTATTTT,CASSQSGLAGAPGDTQYF
.,TRBD1,TRBJ1-4,TRBV4-3,TGCGCCAGCAGCCCCGGACAGGGGGATGATGAAAAACTGTTTTTT,CASSPGQGDDEKLFF
.,.,TRBJ2-3,TRBV29-1,TGCAGCGTCTTTGGGCCGGCAGATACGCAGTATTTT,CSVFGPADTQYF
.,TRBD1,TRBJ1-2,TRBV29-1,TGCAGCGTGGACCCACAGGGGGGTCGTGGCTACACCTTC,CSVDPQGGRGYTF
.,TRBD1,TRBJ1-2,TRBV15,TGTGCCACCAGCAGAGATTTCCAGGGGGCTAACGGCTACACCTTC,CATSRDFQGANGYTF
.,TRBD1,TRBJ2-2,TRBV4-3,TGCGCCAGCAGCCAACAAGGACAGGGCGGGAACGGGGAGCTGTTTTTT,CASSQQGQGGNGELFF
.,.,TRBJ2-1,TRBV15,TGTGCCACCAGCAGAGATCGAGAATACAATGAGCAGTTCTTC,CATSRDREYNEQFF
.,TRBD2,TRBJ2-5,TRBV6-4,TGTGCCAGCAGTGACTCAAGCGGGGGTGAGCAGTACTTC,CASSDSSGGEQYF
.,TRBD1,TRBJ2-3,TRBV9,TGTGCCAGCAGCCATGAGACAGGGGAAGCGGATACGCAGTATTTT,CASSHETGEADTQYF
once,TRBD2,TRBJ2-5,TRBV10-2,TGCGCCAGCAGTGAAGTAGCGGGGGGAGAGACCCAGTACTTC,CASSEVAGGETQYF
.,.,TRBJ1-3,TRBV5-1,TGCGCCAGCAGCCTCGGGATCACACTCGGGAACACCATATATTTT,CASSLGITLGNTIYF
few,.,TRBJ1-1,TRBV6-1,TGTGCCAGCAGACTGAGACTTGACCCTGAAGCTTTCTTT,CASRLRLDPEAFF
.,.,TRBJ1-6,TRBV7-8,TGTGCCAGCAGCTTGGCATATAATTCACCCCTCCACTTT,CASSLAYNSPLHF
.,TRBD1,TRBJ2-1,TRBV12-5,TGTGCTAGTGTTCTACAGGGGGCCTACAATGAGCAGTTCTTC,CASVLQGAYNEQFF
.,TRBD1,TRBJ1-6,TRBV4-1,TGCGCCAGCAGCCGAAGGGACAGCCCGAGCTCCTATAATTCACCCCTCCACTTT,CASSRRDSPSSYNSPLHF
.,TRBD1,TRBJ2-5,TRBV7-7,TGTGCCAGCAGCTCGGGACAGCCAGGAGAGACCCAGTACTTC,CASSSGQPGETQYF
.,.,TRBJ1-2,TRBV4-1,TGCGCCAGCAGCCAAGAAACAGAGCACTATGGCTACACCTTC,CASSQETEHYGYTF
.,.,TRBJ2-1,TRBV5-4,TGTGCCAGCAGCTCTCAGGGTCGCGGCGTGAGCTCCTACAATGAGCAGTTCTTC,CASSSQGRGVSSYNEQFF
once,TRBD2,TRBJ2-7,TRBV18,TGTGCCAGCTCACCCGGGACTAACTACGAGCAGTACTTC,CASSPGTNYEQYF
.,TRBD1,TRBJ2-7,TRBV4-1,TGCGCCAGCAGCCAAGGCAGGGGGGGACAGGGTCACCACGAGCAGTACTTC,CASSQGRGGQGHHEQYF
.,TRBD1,TRBJ1-2,TRBV29-1,TGCAGCGCAGAGGACAGGGCTAACTATGGCTACACCTTC,CSAEDRANYGYTF
.,.,TRBJ2-3,TRBV6-1,TGTGCCAGCAGTGACTCACGGGGTGGAGATACGCAGTATTTT,CASSDSRGGDTQYF
.,.,TRBJ2-2,TRBV2,TGTGCCAGCAGTGGCACTAACACCGGGGAGCTGTTTTTT,CASSGTNTGELFF